Listed here are 18 T cell receptor beta chains from one sample, sequenced in a study of blood T cell repertoires in COVID-19. The assay was immunoSEQ multiplex PCR, and TCRdb's table has in-frame clones only and misses some. The sample records about 400,000 clones, roughly 86% being singletons. The sample was PBMCs or T cells enriched from blood (not recorded which). Source of these receptors: a woman aged 30 to 39 who had recovered from COVID-19.

The count of this clone is one. This rearrangement joins TRBV27 to TRBJ1-1; maybe TRBD1 (6 bases). The CDR3 loop spans 15 amino acids. Trimming removed 6 bases from V and 5 bases from J, with 19 bases in between. Germline loops: CDR1 MNHEY, CDR2 SMNVEV (reference sequence). CDR3 sequence reads: CASRMTKGVFTEAFF. In nucleotides, the CDR3 is TGTGCCAGCAGGATGACAAAGGGGGTATTTACTGAAGCTTTCTTT.

V gene TRBV4-3 combines with J gene TRBJ2-1; D is undetermined. This CDR3 contains 13 residues. Trimming removed 4 bases from V and 7 bases from J, with 11 bases in between. Germline V gene data show CDR1 as LGHNA and CDR2 as YSLEER. The CDR3 loop is CASSLSLLNEQFF. CDR3 coding DNA: TGCGCCAGCAGCCTCTCCCTCCTGAATGAGCAGTTCTTC.

A word on this clone: Other DNA sequences in this sample translate to the same CDR3. The CDR3 DNA sequence: TGCGCCAGCAGCTTGGAAACAGGATCCTACAATGAGCAGTTCTTC. Amino acid sequence: CASSLETGSYNEQFF. This chain links TRBV5-1 with TRBJ2-1, with D maybe TRBD1 (5 bases). V gave up 0 bases and J gave up 1 base, with 8 bases separating them. Germline V lookup: CDR1 SGHRS, CDR2 YFSETQ. The CDR3 has 15 residues.

The J gene is TRBJ1-5, the V gene TRBV27; D might be TRBD1 (5 bases). Trimming cost V 3 bases and J 3 bases, with 6 bases left between them. The germline CDR1 and CDR2 sequences are MNHEY and SMNVEV (reference sequence). The CDR3 totals 13 residues. This CDR3 reads CASSLGLNQPQHF. CDR3 in DNA: TGTGCCAGCAGTTTGGGGCTCAATCAGCCCCAGCATTTT.

The V gene is TRBV6-5, the J gene TRBJ1-4, with D perhaps matching TRBD1 (6 bases). CDR3 size: 12 residues. The germline V gene encodes CDR1 MNHEY and CDR2 SVGAGI. Trimming took off 6 bases at V and 4 bases at J, with 6 bases between the two ends. In DNA form, the CDR3 reads TGTGCCAGCAGCAGGGGTAATGAAAAACTGTTTTTT. This sequence encodes CASSRGNEKLFF.

This clone has a single count. The rearrangement links TRBV15 to TRBJ2-7; 8 nucleotides agree with TRBD1. Trimming took 1 base from V and 0 from J; bases not matched to a gene: 2. This CDR3 contains 15 residues. Germline CDR1 is LNHNV and CDR2 is YYDKDF (reference sequence). For the CDR3, the DNA is TGTGCCACCAGCAGAGGACAGGGGCGCTCCTACGAGCAGTACTTC. Translation gives CATSRGQGRSYEQYF.

This clone appeared once. The chain recombines TRBV19 with TRBJ1-1, with 8 bases lining up with TRBD1. This CDR3 region has 14 residues. The ends lost 5 bases at V and 6 bases at J; junction bases unmatched: 8. The germline gives CDR1 LNHDA, CDR2 SQIVND (reference sequence). The CDR3, as DNA: TGTGCCAGTAGTTTACGGACAGGGACCCCTGAAGCTTTCTTT. Protein: CASSLRTGTPEAFF. Full variable domain (missing parts from reference TRBV19 and TRBJ1-1): DGGITQSPKYLFRKEGQNVTLSCEQNLNHDAMYWYRQDPGQGLRLIYYSQIVNDFQKGDIAEGYSVSREKKESFPLTVTSAQKNPTAFYLCASSLRTGTPEAFFGQGTRLTVV.

The chain is built from TRBV9 and TRBJ1-1; 8 positions match TRBD1. The CDR3 consists of 15 residues. V gave up 2 bases and J gave up 6 bases; unmatched junction bases: 9. CDR1 and CDR2 (germline): SGDLS, YYNGEE. The CDR3, as DNA: TGTGCCAGCAGCGTGACAGGGGCCGTTGTCTCTGAAGCTTTCTTT. It yields the protein CASSVTGAVVSEAFF.

The chain uses TRBV7-9 and TRBJ2-7; perhaps TRBD1 as D (5 bases). The V and J ends lost 6 bases and 1 base respectively, with 10 bases between them. In germline, CDR1 is SEHNR, CDR2 FQNEAQ (reference sequence). The CDR3 consists of 13 residues. The CDR3 region is CASSGTGSYEQYF. As DNA, the CDR3 is TGTGCCAGCAGTGGAACAGGTTCCTACGAGCAGTACTTC.

About this clone: Within the sample, other DNA sequences also encode this same CDR3. The chain employs TRBV7-3 and TRBJ1-1; D perhaps matches TRBD1 (5 bases). Trimming removed 0 bases from V and 1 base from J, with 6 bases in between. Germline assignment: CDR1 SGHTA and CDR2 FQGTGA. This CDR3 contains 14 residues. Written as DNA, the CDR3 is TGTGCCAGCAGCTTAACGGGGGGGAACACTGAAGCTTTCTTT. It encodes CASSLTGGNTEAFF.

The V gene is TRBV3-1 (or the pseudogene TRBV3-2), the J gene TRBJ1-1; D uncertain. Trimming pared 4 bases from V and 5 bases from J, leaving 11 bases between. The CDR3 contains 13 residues. Germline lookup yields CDR1 LGHDT and CDR2 YNNKEL (reference sequence). The CDR3 loop reads CASSRLPLTEAFF. CDR3 DNA: TGTGCCAGCAGCCGACTCCCCCTTACTGAAGCTTTCTTT.

The chain recombines TRBV6-5 with TRBJ2-7, with D unresolved. This CDR3 has 15 amino acids. CDR1 is MNHEY, CDR2 SVGAGI, per germline. The ends were cut back, 8 bases at V and 0 bases at J, with 17 bases in the middle. CDR3 loop: CASYSGTALSYEQYF. CDR3 nucleotides: TGTGCCAGCTATTCCGGTACAGCCCTCTCCTACGAGCAGTACTTC.

The V and J genes are TRBV7-2 and TRBJ2-1; a weak D match, TRBD1 (9 bases). This CDR3 has 17 amino acids. Trimming left V 4 bases short and J 7 bases short, with 23 bases between. CDR1 and CDR2 from the germline V gene are SGHTA and FQGNSA. CDR3 DNA sequence: TGTGCCAGCAGCTACATAGCGGGACAGGGACCGAGTAATGAGCAGTTCTTC. This translates into CASSYIAGQGPSNEQFF.

The chain uses TRBV5-1 and TRBJ2-7; no reliable D call. CDR1 and CDR2 from the germline V gene are SGHRS and YFSETQ. The V end was cut by 0 bases, the J end by 7 bases, with 17 bases between. The CDR3 spans 15 residues. CDR3 sequence reads: CASSLAGRNYEEQYF. In DNA, the CDR3 is TGCGCCAGCAGCTTGGCCGGCCGAAACTACGAAGAGCAGTACTTC.

V is TRBV2 and J is TRBJ2-2, with a tentative D call TRBD2 (5 bases). The CDR3 spans 11 residues. CDR1 is SNHLY and CDR2 is FYNNEI in the germline V gene. The V and J ends lost 8 bases and 8 bases respectively, with 9 bases between them. The CDR3 DNA sequence: TGTGCCAGCGGATGGGAGGGGGAGCTGTTTTTT. Translating it yields CASGWEGELFF.

The rearrangement uses TRBV12-5 and TRBJ2-7, with D perhaps TRBD1 (5 bases). V was clipped by 2 bases and J by 3 bases, with 14 bases between them. The CDR3 consists of 15 residues. In germline, CDR1 is LGHNT, CDR2 FRNRAP. This CDR3 reads CASGLSAGNNYEQYF. CDR3 DNA: TGTGCTAGTGGTTTGTCAGCAGGGAACAACTACGAGCAGTACTTC.

V and J are TRBV11-2 and TRBJ2-3; D may be TRBD1 (5 bases). V was pared by 2 bases and J by 0 bases, with 12 bases between. This CDR3 region has 16 residues. CDR1 and CDR2 (germline): SGHAT, FQNNGV. The CDR3 region has the DNA TGTGCCAGCAGCTTATTCACCCGACAGAGCACAGATACGCAGTATTTT. This encodes CASSLFTRQSTDTQYF.

J is TRBJ1-6 and V is TRBV2; 10 positions agree with TRBD1. Looked up from germline, CDR1 is SNHLY and CDR2 is FYNNEI. Trimming at V came to 6 bases and at J to 1 base, leaving 0 bases not matched to a gene. The CDR3 is 15 residues long. CDR3 sequence reads: CASRDRGSYNSPLHF. The CDR3 nucleotides are TGTGCCAGCAGGGACAGGGGGTCCTATAATTCACCCCTCCACTTT.